This T cell receptor beta chain was sequenced during a study of T-cell reconstitution after alpha-beta-depleted transplantation in children. Comments on this clonotype: A much larger clone differs by one base, so this may be a read error.

Unique molecular identifiers were used in preparing the TCRbeta library. MiXCR was run by TCRdb on the PCR reads, yielding one entry per CDR3 protein. The table has some 590,000 distinct CDR3 sequences, 10% seen once. Germline V gene lookup returns CDR1 DFQATT and CDR2 SNEGSKA (reference sequence). The CDR3 has 15 amino acids. Sequences were derived from PBMCs from the stem cell graft donor, sampled from the stem cell graft. This receptor was obtained from a human donor who donated a stem cell graft to a child with acute myeloid leukemia. The gene calls are TRBV20-1 and TRBJ2-1, with 8 bases aligning to TRBD2. The J call may be in error: the DNA end matches TRBJ2-7 better. CDR3 sequence: CSARGWLAGNNEQYF. CDR3 bases: TGCAGTGCTAGAGGCTGGCTAGCGGGCAACAATGAGCAGTACTTC.